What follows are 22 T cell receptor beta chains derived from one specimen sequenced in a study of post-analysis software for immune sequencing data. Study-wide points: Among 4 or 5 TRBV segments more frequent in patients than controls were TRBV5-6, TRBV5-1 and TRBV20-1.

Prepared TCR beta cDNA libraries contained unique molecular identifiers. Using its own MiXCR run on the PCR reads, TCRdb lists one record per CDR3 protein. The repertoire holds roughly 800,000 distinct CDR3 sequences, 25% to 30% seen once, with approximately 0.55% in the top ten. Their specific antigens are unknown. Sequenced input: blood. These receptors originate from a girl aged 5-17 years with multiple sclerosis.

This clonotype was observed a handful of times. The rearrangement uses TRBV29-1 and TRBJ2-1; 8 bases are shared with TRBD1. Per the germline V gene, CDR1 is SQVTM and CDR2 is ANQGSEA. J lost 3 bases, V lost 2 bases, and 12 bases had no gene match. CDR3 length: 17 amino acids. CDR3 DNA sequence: TGCAGCGTTGAAACAGGGGGTCGCGGACTACTCTACAATGAGCAGTTCTTC. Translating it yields CSVETGGRGLLYNEQFF.

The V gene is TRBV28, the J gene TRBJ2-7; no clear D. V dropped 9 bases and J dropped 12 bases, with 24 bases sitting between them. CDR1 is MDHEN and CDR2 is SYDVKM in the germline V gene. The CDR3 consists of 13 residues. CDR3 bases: TGTGCCAGTCCCGACACGCAAAGAGCAGTATGGTACTTC. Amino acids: CASPDTQRAVWYF.

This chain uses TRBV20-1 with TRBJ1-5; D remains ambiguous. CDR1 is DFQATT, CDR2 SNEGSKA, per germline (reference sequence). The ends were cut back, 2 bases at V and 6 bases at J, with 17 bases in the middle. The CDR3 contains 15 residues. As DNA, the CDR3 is TGCAGTGCTAGAAGGTTTCGCAGGTCAGGTCAGCCCCAGCATTTT. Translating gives CSARRFRRSGQPQHF.

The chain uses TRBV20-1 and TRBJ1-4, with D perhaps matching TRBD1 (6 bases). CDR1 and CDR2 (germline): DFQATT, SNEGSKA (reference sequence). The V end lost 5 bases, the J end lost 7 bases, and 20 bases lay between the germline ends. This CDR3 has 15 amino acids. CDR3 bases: TGCAGTGCTCACCGTGGGGGGGCCGCGTCTGAAAAACTGTTTTTT. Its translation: CSAHRGGAASEKLFF.

The CDR3 sequence is CASPPSGAKEETQYF. CDR3 DNA sequence: TGTGCCAGCCCCCCCTCGGGAGCCAAGGAGGAGACCCAGTACTTC. The genes are TRBV28 and TRBJ2-5; TRBD2 might be the D (6 bases). Germline V gene lookup returns CDR1 MDHEN and CDR2 SYDVKM. V shed 8 bases and J shed 5 bases, with 21 bases lying between them. The CDR3 length is 15 residues. The full variable domain, its missing parts supplied by reference TRBV28 and TRBJ2-5, is DVKVTQSSRYLVKRTGEKVFLECVQDMDHENMFWYRQDPGLGLRLIYFSYDVKMKEKGDIPEGYSVSREKKERFSLILESASTNQTSMYLCASPPSGAKEETQYFGPGTRLLVL.

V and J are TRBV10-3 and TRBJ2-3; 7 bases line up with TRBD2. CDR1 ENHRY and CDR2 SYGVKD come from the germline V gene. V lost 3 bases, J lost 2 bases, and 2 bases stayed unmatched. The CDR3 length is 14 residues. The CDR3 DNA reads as TGTGCCATCAGTGACCGGGAGGCCACAGATACGCAGTATTTT. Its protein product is CAISDREATDTQYF.

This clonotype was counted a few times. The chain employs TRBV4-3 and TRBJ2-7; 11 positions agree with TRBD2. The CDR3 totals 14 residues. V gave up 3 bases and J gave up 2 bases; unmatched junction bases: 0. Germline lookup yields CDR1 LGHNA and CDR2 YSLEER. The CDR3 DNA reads TGCGCCAGCAGCCAGACTAGCGGGGCCTACGAGCAGTACTTC. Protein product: CASSQTSGAYEQYF.

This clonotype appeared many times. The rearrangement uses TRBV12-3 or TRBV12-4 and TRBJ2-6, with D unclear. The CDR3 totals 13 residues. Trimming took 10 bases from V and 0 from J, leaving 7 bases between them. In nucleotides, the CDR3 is TGTGCCACCCACGCCTCTGGGGCCAACGTCCTGACTTTC. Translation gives CATHASGANVLTF.

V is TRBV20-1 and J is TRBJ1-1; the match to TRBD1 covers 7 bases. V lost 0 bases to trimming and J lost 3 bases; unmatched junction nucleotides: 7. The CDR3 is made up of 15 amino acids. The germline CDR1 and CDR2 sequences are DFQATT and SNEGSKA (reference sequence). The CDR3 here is CSARERDRRYTEAFF. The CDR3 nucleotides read TGCAGTGCTAGAGAGAGGGACAGAAGGTACACTGAAGCTTTCTTT.

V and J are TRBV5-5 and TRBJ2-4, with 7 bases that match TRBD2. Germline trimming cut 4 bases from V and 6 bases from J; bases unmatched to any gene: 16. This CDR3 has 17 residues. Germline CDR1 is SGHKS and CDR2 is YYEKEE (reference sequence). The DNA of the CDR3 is TGTGCCAGCAGCCCTGGGTTTGGGCGGGAGAGGGGAAACATTCAGTACTTC. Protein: CASSPGFGRERGNIQYF.

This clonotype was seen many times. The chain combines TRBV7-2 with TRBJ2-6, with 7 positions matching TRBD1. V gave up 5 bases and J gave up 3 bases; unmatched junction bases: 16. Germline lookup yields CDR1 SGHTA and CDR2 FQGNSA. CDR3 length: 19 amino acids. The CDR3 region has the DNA TGTGCCAGCAGCGTCTCCGGCACAGGGGTTTGGGGTGGGGCCAACGTCCTGACTTTC. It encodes CASSVSGTGVWGGANVLTF.

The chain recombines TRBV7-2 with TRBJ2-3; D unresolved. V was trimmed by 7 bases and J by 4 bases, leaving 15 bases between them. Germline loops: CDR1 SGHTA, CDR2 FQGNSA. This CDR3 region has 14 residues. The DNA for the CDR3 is TGTGCCAGCACCCTGAGAGGTCGGGCAGATACGCAGTATTTT. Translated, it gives CASTLRGRADTQYF.

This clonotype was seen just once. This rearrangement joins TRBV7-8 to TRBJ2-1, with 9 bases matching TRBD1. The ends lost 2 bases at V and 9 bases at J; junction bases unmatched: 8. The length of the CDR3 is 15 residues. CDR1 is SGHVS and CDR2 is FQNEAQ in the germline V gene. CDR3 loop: CASSLYRGPRGEQFF. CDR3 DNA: TGTGCCAGCAGCTTATACAGGGGGCCTCGGGGTGAGCAGTTCTTC.

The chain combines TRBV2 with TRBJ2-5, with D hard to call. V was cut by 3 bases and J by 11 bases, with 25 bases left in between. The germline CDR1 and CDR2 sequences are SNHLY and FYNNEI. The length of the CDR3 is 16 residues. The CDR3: CASSEESSTPGDEQYF. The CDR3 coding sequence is TGTGCCAGCAGTGAGGAGTCGAGTACCCCCGGAGATGAGCAGTACTTC.

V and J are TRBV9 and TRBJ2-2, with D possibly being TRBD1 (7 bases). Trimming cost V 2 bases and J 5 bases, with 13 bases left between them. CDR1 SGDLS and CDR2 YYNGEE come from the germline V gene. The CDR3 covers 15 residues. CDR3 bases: TGTGCCAGCAGCGTGCAGGGGGGCGCGACCGGGGAGCTGTTTTTT. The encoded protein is CASSVQGGATGELFF.

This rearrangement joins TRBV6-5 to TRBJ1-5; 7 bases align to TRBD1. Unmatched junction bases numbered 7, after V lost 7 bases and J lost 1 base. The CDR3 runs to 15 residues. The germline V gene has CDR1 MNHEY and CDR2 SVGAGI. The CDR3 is CASTLFRGSNQPQHF. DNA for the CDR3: TGTGCCAGCACCCTATTCAGGGGGAGCAATCAGCCCCAGCATTTT.

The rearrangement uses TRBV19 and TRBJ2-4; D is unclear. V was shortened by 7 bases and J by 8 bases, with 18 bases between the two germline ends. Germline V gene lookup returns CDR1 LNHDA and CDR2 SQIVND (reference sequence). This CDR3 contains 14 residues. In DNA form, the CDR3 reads TGTGCCAGTACGGGTCATCGGCCTAGGGACATTCAGTACTTC. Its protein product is CASTGHRPRDIQYF.

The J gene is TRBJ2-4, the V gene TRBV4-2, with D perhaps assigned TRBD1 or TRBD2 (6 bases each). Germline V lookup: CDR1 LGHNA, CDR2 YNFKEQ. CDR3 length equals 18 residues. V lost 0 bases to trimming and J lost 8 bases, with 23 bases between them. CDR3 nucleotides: TGTGCCAGCAGCCAAGATGAGGGGACGGGGGCCCGATTTGACATTCAGTACTTC. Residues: CASSQDEGTGARFDIQYF.

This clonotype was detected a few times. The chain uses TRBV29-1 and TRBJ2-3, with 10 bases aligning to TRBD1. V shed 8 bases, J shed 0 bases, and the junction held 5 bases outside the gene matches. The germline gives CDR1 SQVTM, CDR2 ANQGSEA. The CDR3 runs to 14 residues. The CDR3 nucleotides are TGCAGCTACGGACAGGGGGGAAGCACAGATACGCAGTATTTT. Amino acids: CSYGQGGSTDTQYF.

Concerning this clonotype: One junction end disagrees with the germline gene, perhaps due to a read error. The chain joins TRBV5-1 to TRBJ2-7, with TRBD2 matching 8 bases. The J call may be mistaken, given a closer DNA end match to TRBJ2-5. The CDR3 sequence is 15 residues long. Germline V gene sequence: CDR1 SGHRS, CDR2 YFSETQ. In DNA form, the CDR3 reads TGCGTCAGCAGCTTGAGCGGACTAGCCTCGGAGACCCAGTACTTC. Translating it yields CVSSLSGLASETQYF.

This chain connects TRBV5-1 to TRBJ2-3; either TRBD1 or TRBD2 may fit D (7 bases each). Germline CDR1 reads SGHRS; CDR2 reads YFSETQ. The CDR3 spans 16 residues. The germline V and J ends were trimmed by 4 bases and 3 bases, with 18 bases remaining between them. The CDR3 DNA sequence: TGCGCCAGCAGCCCAGGGGGGGCGAAGTTAACAGATACGCAGTATTTT. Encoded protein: CASSPGGAKLTDTQYF.

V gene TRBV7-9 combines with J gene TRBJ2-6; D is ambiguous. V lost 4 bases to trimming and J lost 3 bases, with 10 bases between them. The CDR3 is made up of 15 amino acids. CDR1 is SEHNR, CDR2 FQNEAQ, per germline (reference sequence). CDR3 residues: CASSSPFDGANVLTF. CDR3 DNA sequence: TGTGCCAGCAGCTCCCCCTTTGATGGGGCCAACGTCCTGACTTTC.